This T cell receptor (beta chain) was captured by sequencing in a study of cytomegalovirus exposure and HLA in healthy donors. The study's findings and limits: In an earlier analysis, in some 500 donors, most V segments appeared productive either ~90% or ~30% of the time. Some public TCRs appeared in many individuals, while most sequences were rare.

Donors consisted of healthy bone marrow donors. At the time of sampling, donors were nominally healthy, though unrecorded immune exposures were likely. Vbeta (60) and Jbeta (13) primers were used in the PCR. Using immunoSEQ multiplex PCR, the repertoire was profiled, and TCRdb retains in-frame clones only, with some absent. This table holds 200,000 to 250,000 clones. CDR3 length equals 16 residues. CDR1 MDHEN and CDR2 SYDVKM come from the germline V gene. Deletions cut 1 base from V and 0 bases from J, with 9 bases between. For this clone: Its antigen is unidentified.

V and J are TRBV28 and TRBJ1-4; TRBD1 might be the D (5 bases). The receptor comes from a woman aged 25 to 39 in good health and CMV-seropositive. Sample: PBMCs. CDR3 nucleotides: TGTGCCAGCAGTTTATTTGGGACTCCAACTAATGAAAAACTGTTTTTT. Protein product: CASSLFGTPTNEKLFF.